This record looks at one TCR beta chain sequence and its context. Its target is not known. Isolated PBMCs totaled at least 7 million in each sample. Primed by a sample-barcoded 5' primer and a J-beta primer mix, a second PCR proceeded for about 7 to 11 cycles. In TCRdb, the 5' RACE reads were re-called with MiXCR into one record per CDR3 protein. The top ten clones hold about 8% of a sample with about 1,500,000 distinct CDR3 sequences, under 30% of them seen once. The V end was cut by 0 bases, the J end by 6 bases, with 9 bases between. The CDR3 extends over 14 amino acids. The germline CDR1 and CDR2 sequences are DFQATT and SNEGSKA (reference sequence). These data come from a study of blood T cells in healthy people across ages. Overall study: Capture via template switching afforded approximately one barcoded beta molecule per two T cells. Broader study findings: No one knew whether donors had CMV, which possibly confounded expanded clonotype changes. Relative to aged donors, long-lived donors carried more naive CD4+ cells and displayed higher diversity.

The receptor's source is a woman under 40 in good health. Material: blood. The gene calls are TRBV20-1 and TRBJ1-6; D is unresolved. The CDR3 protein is CSARESLPNSPLHF. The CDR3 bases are TGCAGTGCTAGAGAGTCCCTCCCTAATTCACCCCTCCACTTT.